Listed below are T cell receptor beta chains from one sample, sequenced in a study of intratumoral heterogeneity in liver cancer. TCRdb's table, derived via immunoSEQ multiplex PCR, lists solely in-frame clones and lacks some. The repertoire holds more than 6,000 clones, with 55% as singletons. The sample here was tumor tissue, taken before any cancer treatment. The receptor set was obtained from an older man with hepatocellular carcinoma. Each CDR3 is given with its conserved first and last residue. The D gene is left open where the match is weak. Size values are once, few and many counts, or a class for expanded clones, and some rows have none.

clone size	D gene	V gene	J gene	CDR3 protein	CDR3 DNA
-	TRBD1	TRBV6-6	TRBJ1-5	CASSRTAGQGNQPQHF	TGTGCCAGCAGTCGAACCGCGGGACAGGGGAATCAGCCCCAGCATTTT
few	-	TRBV6-5	TRBJ1-2	CASTLDFLKGGYTF	TGTGCCAGCACCCTGGACTTCTTAAAAGGGGGCTACACCTTC
large	-	TRBV28	TRBJ1-6	CASSPLSYNSPLHF	TGTGCCAGCAGTCCCCTCTCCTATAATTCACCCCTCCACTTT
-	-	TRBV5-4	TRBJ2-5	CASSLAGSETQYF	TGTGCCAGCAGCTTGGCCGGGTCAGAGACCCAGTACTTC
-	-	TRBV15	TRBJ2-7	CATSRDVLGSGYEQYF	TGTGCCACCAGCAGAGATGTATTGGGATCCGGCTACGAGCAGTACTTC
-	TRBD1	TRBV4-2	TRBJ2-2	CASSRDRLNTGELFF	TGTGCCAGCAGCCGGGACAGGCTAAACACCGGGGAGCTGTTTTTT
-	TRBD1	TRBV27	TRBJ2-7	CASSFWDSPYEQYF	TGTGCCAGCAGTTTTTGGGACAGTCCCTACGAGCAGTACTTC
-	-	TRBV7-9	TRBJ1-5	CASSRSEGGGQPQHF	TGTGCCAGCAGCCGGTCCGAGGGAGGAGGTCAGCCCCAGCATTTT
-	TRBD1	TRBV5-6	TRBJ1-4	CASSLLGRGRINEKLFF	TGTGCCAGCAGCCTACTGGGCAGGGGGCGGATTAATGAAAAACTGTTTTTT
-	-	TRBV9	TRBJ2-3	CASSVNDIRFSTDTQYF	TGTGCCAGCAGCGTTAATGACATACGGTTTAGCACAGATACGCAGTATTTT
-	-	TRBV3-1/TRBV3-2	TRBJ1-5	CASSFNNQPQHF	TGTGCCAGCAGTTTCAATAATCAGCCCCAGCATTTT
medium-sized	-	TRBV9	TRBJ1-1	CASSPKDSGIMNTEAFF	TGTGCCAGCAGCCCGAAGGACTCGGGAATCATGAACACTGAAGCTTTCTTT
-	-	TRBV7-2	TRBJ2-3	CASSLRVGRGDTQYF	TGTGCCAGCAGCTTAAGGGTGGGGCGGGGAGATACGCAGTATTTT
-	-	TRBV5-1	TRBJ1-1	CASIRGVGDTEAFF	TGCGCCAGCATCAGGGGCGTCGGTGACACTGAAGCTTTCTTT
-	-	TRBV18	TRBJ1-1	CASSQTALNTEAFF	TGTGCCAGCTCACAGACAGCCCTGAACACTGAAGCTTTCTTT
-	TRBD1	TRBV13	TRBJ1-5	CASSQGQGYQPQHF	TGTGCCAGCAGCCAAGGACAGGGGTATCAGCCCCAGCATTTT
-	-	TRBV18	TRBJ2-7	CASSPPGTYEQYF	TGTGCCAGCTCACCGCCGGGGACCTACGAGCAGTACTTC
-	-	TRBV3-1/TRBV3-2	TRBJ2-5	CASSQKGAAGRGGRTQYF	TGTGCCAGCAGCCAAAAGGGGGCTGCGGGGCGCGGGGGACGGACCCAGTACTTC
-	-	TRBV6-5	TRBJ2-5	CASSYSRWGHQETQYF	TGTGCCAGCAGTTACTCGAGGTGGGGCCACCAAGAGACCCAGTACTTC
-	-	TRBV5-1	TRBJ1-3	CASSTLGGDGNTIYF	TGCGCCAGCAGCACACTCGGGGGGGATGGAAACACCATATATTTT
-	-	TRBV5-1	TRBJ2-1	CASRRDQGLPLSWDEQFF	TGCGCCAGCCGCCGGGACCAGGGGTTGCCTTTGTCCTGGGATGAGCAGTTCTTC
-	-	TRBV6-5	TRBJ1-5	CASSYSAHGSDQPQHF	TGTGCCAGCAGTTACTCGGCGCATGGGTCTGATCAGCCCCAGCATTTT
once	TRBD1	TRBV28	TRBJ1-5	CASRRPGQGVQPQHF	TGTGCCAGCCGCCGTCCGGGACAGGGGGTACAGCCCCAGCATTTT
-	-	TRBV6-2/TRBV6-3	TRBJ2-5	CASSYGRETQYF	TGTGCCAGCAGTTACGGGCGGGAGACCCAGTACTTC
-	-	TRBV7-3	TRBJ2-7	CASSEAPGQPYEQYF	TGTGCCAGCAGCGAAGCTCCCGGACAGCCCTACGAGCAGTACTTC
-	-	TRBV2	TRBJ1-4	CASTVDGRINEKLFF	TGTGCCAGCACTGTGGACGGACGAATTAATGAAAAACTGTTTTTT
few	-	TRBV2	TRBJ1-2	CASQSSWGHLYGYTF	TGTGCCAGTCAGTCGAGTTGGGGACATCTCTATGGCTACACCTTC
-	-	TRBV19	TRBJ1-1	CASSISSGETEAFF	TGTGCCAGTAGTATTAGTTCTGGAGAGACTGAAGCTTTCTTT
-	TRBD2	TRBV2	TRBJ2-1	CASSFSGTSYNEQFF	TGTGCCAGCAGTTTCAGCGGGACCAGCTACAATGAGCAGTTCTTC
-	-	TRBV27	TRBJ1-2	CASSSLPGLANYGYTF	TGTGCCAGCAGTTCCCTTCCGGGCCTAGCTAACTATGGCTACACCTTC
-	-	TRBV19	TRBJ2-4	CASSPPSRGGTWDIQYF	TGTGCCAGTAGTCCCCCCTCGAGGGGGGGTACCTGGGACATTCAGTACTTC
-	-	TRBV7-8	TRBJ2-1	CASSLKGGLGSYNEQFF	TGTGCCAGCAGCTTAAAGGGGGGCCTTGGCTCCTACAATGAGCAGTTCTTC
medium-sized	-	TRBV19	TRBJ1-3	CASSPFWGSGNTIYF	TGTGCCAGTAGCCCCTTTTGGGGCTCTGGAAACACCATATATTTT
-	TRBD2	TRBV3-1/TRBV3-2	TRBJ2-2	CASSQLRVGGTGELFF	TGTGCCAGCAGCCAACTCCGTGTGGGGGGGACCGGGGAGCTGTTTTTT
-	-	TRBV6-6	TRBJ2-7	CASRGGLSYEQYF	TGTGCCAGCAGGGGCGGCCTCTCCTACGAGCAGTACTTC
-	-	TRBV18	TRBJ1-5	CASSQGLGNSNQPQHF	TGTGCCAGCTCTCAAGGGTTGGGGAATAGCAATCAGCCCCAGCATTTT
few	TRBD1	TRBV5-6	TRBJ1-3	CASSLRGGRGRGNTIYF	TGTGCCAGCAGCTTAAGGGGCGGCAGGGGGCGCGGAAACACCATATATTTT
-	-	TRBV5-1	TRBJ2-5	CASSLGAHQETQYF	TGCGCCAGCAGCTTGGGGGCCCACCAAGAGACCCAGTACTTC
medium-sized	-	TRBV4-1	TRBJ2-1	CASSQALSSYNEQFF	TGCGCCAGCAGCCAGGCCTTAAGCTCCTACAATGAGCAGTTCTTC
-	TRBD1	TRBV5-4	TRBJ1-2	CASSARDRDHGYTF	TGTGCCAGCAGCGCCCGGGACAGGGATCATGGCTACACCTTC
-	-	TRBV2	TRBJ2-1	CASSEARSTGRVGEQFF	TGTGCCAGCAGTGAAGCCCGGTCCACGGGCAGGGTCGGTGAGCAGTTCTTC
-	-	TRBV10-3	TRBJ2-5	CAISGPGVSQETQYF	TGTGCCATCAGTGGACCGGGGGTGTCCCAAGAGACCCAGTACTTC
-	TRBD2	TRBV28	TRBJ2-1	CASSFGLAGAPSYNEQFF	TGTGCCAGCAGTTTTGGGCTAGCGGGGGCCCCCTCCTACAATGAGCAGTTCTTC
once	TRBD2	TRBV20-1	TRBJ2-2	CSASAQRGNTGELFF	TGCAGTGCTAGTGCCCAGCGGGGTAACACCGGGGAGCTGTTTTTT
-	TRBD1	TRBV7-9	TRBJ1-2	CASSLELTGVDYGYTF	TGTGCCAGCAGCTTAGAGCTCACAGGGGTGGACTATGGCTACACCTTC
-	-	TRBV5-1	TRBJ2-5	CASSFISGSRKETQYF	TGCGCCAGCAGCTTTATTTCAGGGTCCCGAAAAGAGACCCAGTACTTC
-	TRBD1	TRBV27	TRBJ1-1	CASSSTPGQPLNTEAFF	TGTGCCAGCAGTTCAACTCCGGGACAGCCTTTGAACACTGAAGCTTTCTTT
-	-	TRBV5-1	TRBJ2-1	CASSPLVNEQFF	TGCGCCAGCAGCCCTTTAGTCAATGAGCAGTTCTTC
-	TRBD2	TRBV3-1/TRBV3-2	TRBJ2-5	CASSPGGVGARETQYF	TGTGCCAGCAGCCCCGGGGGGGTAGGGGCTAGGGAGACCCAGTACTTC
-	-	TRBV5-6	TRBJ2-3	CASSLRFGLGGDTQYF	TGTGCCAGCAGCTTGAGATTTGGGCTAGGGGGAGATACGCAGTATTTT
-	-	TRBV3-1/TRBV3-2	TRBJ1-3	CASSLQSSGNTIYF	TGTGCCAGCAGCCTACAGAGCTCTGGAAACACCATATATTTT
-	-	TRBV6-2/TRBV6-3	TRBJ2-3	CASSYSAYGTDTQYF	TGTGCCAGCAGTTACTCGGCCTATGGGACAGATACGCAGTATTTT
-	-	TRBV12-3/TRBV12-4	TRBJ1-2	CASSFFSHYGYTF	TGTGCCAGCAGTTTCTTCAGCCACTATGGCTACACCTTC